This note documents a single T cell receptor (beta chain) sequence. Antigen: not known. It was with 60 Vbeta and 13 Jbeta primers that the PCR ran. TCRdb keeps only in-frame clones here, not all; method: immunoSEQ multiplex PCR. Here the sample spans about 190,000 clones, over 70% being singletons. This CDR3 comprises 16 residues. V trimming: 4 bases; J trimming: 0 bases; junction bases outside the gene matches: 12. CDR1 and CDR2 from the germline V gene are GTSNPN and SVGIG (reference sequence). The data derive from a study of cytomegalovirus exposure and HLA in healthy donors. Overall study findings and caveats: Overall, about 160 TCR beta chains were annotated as cytomegalovirus-associated. Most subjects' HLA-A and HLA-B alleles were reportedly predicted from TCR beta sequences.

V gene TRBV30 combines with J gene TRBJ2-7; TRBD1 matches 7 bases. Input material: PBMCs. This clonotype was sampled from a woman aged 18-35 years in good health and CMV-seronegative. As DNA, the CDR3 is TGTGCCTGGAACCTGCTGGGACAGTCTACCTCCTACGAGCAGTACTTC. Protein product: CAWNLLGQSTSYEQYF. The full variable domain, completed using reference TRBV30 and TRBJ2-7, is SQTIHQWPATLVQPVGSPLSLECTVEGTSNPNLYWYRQAAGRGLQLLFYSVGIGQISSEVPQNLSASRPQDRQFILSSKKLLLSDSGFYLCAWNLLGQSTSYEQYFGPGTRLTVT.